This T cell receptor beta chain was retrieved from a study of cytomegalovirus exposure and HLA in healthy donors. At sampling all donors were nominally healthy, likely with unrecorded immune exposures. Per the germline V gene, CDR1 is MNHEY and CDR2 is SVGAGI. V was pared by 5 bases and J by 2 bases, with 9 bases between. This CDR3 is built from 13 residues. The primer mix had 60 Vbeta and 13 Jbeta primers. Sequencing was performed with immunoSEQ multiplex PCR; in TCRdb, only in-frame clones are kept and a portion is missing. The sample consists of some 130,000 clones, roughly 82% of them appearing once. This clone was found a few times.

This receptor was taken from a male donor in good health and CMV-seropositive. The chain recombines TRBV6-5 with TRBJ2-5; D is unresolved. The specimen was PBMCs. The CDR3 nucleotides read TGTGCCAGCAGTGAACTTAGTCAAGAGACCCAGTACTTC. Amino acid sequence: CASSELSQETQYF.